These 10 T cell receptor beta chains share one sample of origin, sequenced in a study of blood T cell repertoires in COVID-19. Profiling relied on immunoSEQ multiplex PCR, and the TCRdb table lists in-frame clones only, not all of them. The sample records about 300,000 clones, around 86% being singletons. Input material: peripheral blood. These receptor sequences come from a man aged 65-85 years with acute or convalescent COVID-19.

V is TRBV9 and J is TRBJ2-2; 12 bases match TRBD2. This CDR3 contains 18 residues. After removal of 0 bases from V and 4 bases from J, the junction contained 7 bases not matched to a gene. In germline, CDR1 is SGDLS, CDR2 YYNGEE. The CDR3 reads CASSVAPSGRALTGELFF. CDR3 sequence (DNA): TGTGCCAGCAGCGTAGCCCCTAGCGGGAGGGCTCTCACCGGGGAGCTGTTTTTT.

This chain links TRBV10-3 with TRBJ1-3; 9 bases agree with TRBD1. Germline V gene sequence: CDR1 ENHRY, CDR2 SYGVKD. Losses at the gene ends were 11 bases for V and 0 bases for J; bases not matched to a gene: 5. The CDR3 sequence is 14 residues long. Here the CDR3 reads CALGTGHSGNTIYF. CDR3 in DNA: TGTGCCCTGGGGACAGGGCACTCTGGAAACACCATATATTTT.

This clone was seen a handful of times. This sequence joins TRBV2 and TRBJ2-7, with 12 bases that match TRBD1. V was pared by 10 bases and J by 2 bases, with 9 bases of the junction left unmatched. The V gene's germline CDR1 is SNHLY and CDR2 FYNNEI. This CDR3 has 15 amino acids. The CDR3 protein is CAIRGTGGRTYEQYF. The DNA for the CDR3 is TGTGCCATACGAGGGACAGGGGGCAGGACCTACGAGCAGTACTTC.

The CDR3 region has the DNA TGTGCCACCAGCAGAGATCTGGGGACAAGGCGGACCGATGAGCAGTTCTTC. Residues: CATSRDLGTRRTDEQFF. The chain recombines TRBV15 with TRBJ2-1; TRBD1 might be the D (6 bases). V dropped 0 bases and J dropped 8 bases, with 20 bases sitting between them. Germline V CDR1 and CDR2: LNHNV, YYDKDF (reference sequence). The CDR3 sequence is 17 residues long.

The chain has TRBV28 and TRBJ1-5; 7 bases align to TRBD1. Per germline, CDR1 MDHEN and CDR2 SYDVKM. The V segment lost 2 bases and the J segment 7 bases; nucleotides outside the gene matches: 8. The CDR3 is made up of 15 amino acids. The CDR3 sequence is CASSLGAGGGQPQHF. As DNA, the CDR3 is TGTGCCAGCAGTTTAGGGGCAGGGGGTGGACAGCCCCAGCATTTT.

The V gene is TRBV18, the J gene TRBJ1-1; D uncertain. Per the germline V gene, CDR1 is KGHSH and CDR2 is LQKENI. CDR3 length equals 13 residues. V dropped 2 bases and J dropped 6 bases, with 10 bases sitting between them. The CDR3 region has the DNA TGTGCCAGCTCACCAGCCCGAGTATCTGAAGCTTTCTTT. Protein product: CASSPARVSEAFF.

This chain links TRBV5-1 with TRBJ2-5, with 8 bases aligning to TRBD2. There are 15 residues in the CDR3. CDR1 is SGHRS and CDR2 is YFSETQ in the germline V gene. The V and J ends lost 4 bases and 2 bases, in that order; junction bases with no gene match: 7. The CDR3 sequence: CASSRTTSGQETQYF. CDR3 bases: TGCGCCAGCAGCCGTACAACTAGCGGACAAGAGACCCAGTACTTC.

The rearrangement links TRBV28 to TRBJ2-7; TRBD1 matches at 10 bases. Per the germline V gene, CDR1 is MDHEN and CDR2 is SYDVKM. After removal of 7 bases from V and 4 bases from J, the junction contained 7 bases not matched to a gene. This CDR3 is 14 amino acids long. CDR3 bases: TGTGCCAGCACCCCGGGACAGGGGCGTTACGAGCAGTACTTC. This sequence encodes CASTPGQGRYEQYF.

The chain combines TRBV24-1 with TRBJ1-2; no clear D. Trimming cost V 4 bases and J 0 bases, with 20 bases left between them. CDR3 length: 18 residues. The V gene's germline CDR1 is KGHDR and CDR2 SFDVKD. The CDR3 region is CATSDPTLQEGPNYGYTF. The DNA of the CDR3 is TGTGCCACCAGTGACCCCACCCTCCAAGAGGGTCCTAACTATGGCTACACCTTC.

This chain connects TRBV6-5 to TRBJ1-1; D is ambiguous. The germline V gene has CDR1 MNHEY and CDR2 SVGAGI. V lost 6 bases to trimming and J lost 7 bases, with 6 bases between them. This CDR3 has 10 residues. The CDR3 sequence: CASRQIEAFF. The CDR3 DNA reads as TGTGCCAGCAGACAGATTGAAGCTTTCTTT.